These 25 T cell receptor beta chains came from one sample sequenced in a study of shared clonotypes between healthy human individuals. Method: immunoSEQ multiplex PCR; TCRdb's copy keeps in-frame clones and lacks some. The sample consists of 1.5 million to 2.5 million clones, roughly 95% of them appearing once. Only CD45RO-negative cells positively selected for CCR7 counted as naive CD8 cells, so terminally differentiated effector memory CD45RA+ cells were excluded. The material sequenced was naive CD8+ T cells sorted from blood. The source is a man between 18 and 35 years old in good health.

The rearrangement joins TRBV10-2 to TRBJ2-1; D gene uncertain. The CDR3 has 14 residues. Trimming shortened V by 2 bases and J by 3 bases, and 8 bases separated the two germline ends. CDR1 is WSHSY, CDR2 SAAADI, per germline. The CDR3 sequence: CASSETESYNEQFF. The CDR3 DNA follows: TGCGCCAGCAGTGAGACAGAAAGCTACAATGAGCAGTTCTTC.

The CDR3 DNA reads TGTGCCAGCAGGACGCCTAGCGGGGTAGGCACAGATACGCAGTATTTT. It is translated as CASRTPSGVGTDTQYF. This rearrangement joins TRBV2 to TRBJ2-3; TRBD2 aligns across 9 bases. This CDR3 contains 16 residues. Losses at the gene ends were 6 bases for V and 1 base for J; bases not matched to a gene: 8. Per the germline V gene, CDR1 is SNHLY and CDR2 is FYNNEI.

This chain connects TRBV4-3 to TRBJ1-1, with a possible D match to TRBD1 (5 bases). Trimming removed 4 bases at V and 6 bases at J, with 18 bases between. Germline V gives CDR1 LGHNA, CDR2 YSLEER. This CDR3 has 15 residues. Here the CDR3 DNA reads TGCGCCAGCAGCCCCCTGTTGGCAGGGAGCCCTGAAGCTTTCTTT. This sequence encodes CASSPLLAGSPEAFF.

The J gene is TRBJ1-1, the V gene TRBV6-6; D gene uncertain. Trimming took 4 bases from V and 1 from J, leaving 7 bases between them. Germline CDR1 is MNHNY and CDR2 is SVGAGI (reference sequence). The CDR3 sequence is 13 residues long. This chain's CDR3 is CASSSLPNTEAFF. The DNA for the CDR3 is TGTGCCAGCAGTTCCCTACCGAACACTGAAGCTTTCTTT.

The chain joins TRBV7-8 to TRBJ2-2; TRBD1 matches at 7 bases. J lost 4 bases, V lost 1 base, and 6 bases had no gene match. In germline, CDR1 is SGHVS, CDR2 FQNEAQ. The length of the CDR3 is 16 residues. As DNA, the CDR3 is TGTGCCAGCAGCTTAGTGGTACAGGGGTCCACCGGGGAGCTGTTTTTT. It specifies CASSLVVQGSTGELFF.

The J gene is TRBJ2-7, the V gene TRBV27; TRBD1 or TRBD2 may be the D gene (5 bases each). The length of the CDR3 is 16 residues. Germline assignment: CDR1 MNHEY and CDR2 SMNVEV (reference sequence). Trimming removed 4 bases at V and 4 bases at J, with 20 bases between. CDR3 coding DNA: TGTGCCAGCAGTTCCCAATTGAGGGTGGGGGATTACGAGCAGTACTTC. It encodes CASSSQLRVGDYEQYF.

The chain couples TRBV27 to TRBJ2-7; 9 bases line up with TRBD2. The CDR3 is made up of 18 amino acids. Germline V CDR1 and CDR2: MNHEY, SMNVEV (reference sequence). J gave up 0 bases and V 7 bases, and 16 bases lay outside the gene matches. The CDR3 sequence is CASKLTPAGGSSSYEQYF. As DNA, the CDR3 is TGTGCCAGCAAACTTACCCCAGCGGGGGGATCGAGCTCCTACGAGCAGTACTTC.

In nucleotides, the CDR3 is TGTGCCAGCAGCTTAGAATGGGTCTACGAGCAGTACTTC. Translating gives CASSLEWVYEQYF. The chain has TRBV7-9 and TRBJ2-7; D not resolved. V was shortened by 1 base and J by 3 bases, with 7 bases between the two germline ends. In germline, CDR1 is SEHNR, CDR2 FQNEAQ (reference sequence). This CDR3 region has 13 residues.

This clone showed up just once. Other DNA sequences from this sample encode an identical CDR3 as well. V gene TRBV5-4 combines with J gene TRBJ2-7; D might be TRBD1 (6 bases). This CDR3 spans 13 amino acids. V gave up 5 bases and J gave up 0 bases, with 9 bases separating them. Germline V gene sequence: CDR1 SGHNT, CDR2 YYREEE (reference sequence). In nucleotides, the CDR3 is TGTGCCAGCAGTCGGGACAACTCCTACGAGCAGTACTTC. Amino acid sequence: CASSRDNSYEQYF.

To note about this clone: Other nucleotide sequences from this sample produce the same CDR3. V and J are TRBV14 and TRBJ2-7, with a weak D call TRBD1 (5 bases). V lost 3 bases and J lost 5, with 11 bases in between. The CDR3 contains 13 residues. CDR1 is SGHDN and CDR2 is FVKESK in the germline V gene. The CDR3 protein is CASSHPGLDEQYF. Here the CDR3 DNA reads TGTGCCAGCAGCCATCCAGGGCTGGACGAGCAGTACTTC.

The genes are TRBV28 and TRBJ1-3; weak D call: TRBD1 (6 bases). Germline V gives CDR1 MDHEN, CDR2 SYDVKM. The CDR3 length is 15 residues. V lost 3 bases, J lost 4 bases, and 13 bases lay in between. The CDR3 DNA reads TGTGCCAGCAGTTTCCAGGGGCGTTGGGGAAACACCATATATTTT. Translating it yields CASSFQGRWGNTIYF.

The rearrangement uses TRBV4-3 and TRBJ1-4, with TRBD1 matching over 9 bases. The V and J ends lost 0 bases and 3 bases, in that order; junction bases with no gene match: 11. CDR1 is LGHNA, CDR2 YSLEER, per germline. This CDR3 has 19 residues. CDR3 sequence reads: CASSQDWTGASTPNEKLFF. Here the CDR3 DNA reads TGCGCCAGCAGCCAAGATTGGACAGGGGCGTCTACACCTAATGAAAAACTGTTTTTT.

CDR3 protein: CASSSWGGTHTGELFF. The DNA of the CDR3 is TGTGCCAGCAGTTCCTGGGGGGGTACTCACACCGGGGAGCTGTTTTTT. The V gene is TRBV27, the J gene TRBJ2-2, with 7 bases matching TRBD2. Per the germline V gene, CDR1 is MNHEY and CDR2 is SMNVEV (reference sequence). V trimming: 4 bases; J trimming: 3 bases; junction bases outside the gene matches: 8. The CDR3 runs 16 residues.

V usage is TRBV5-8 and J usage is TRBJ2-1, with TRBD2 matching 13 bases. Germline loops: CDR1 SGHTS, CDR2 YDEGEE. The CDR3 sequence is 15 residues long. The V gene end was trimmed by 3 bases and the J gene end by 8 bases; junction bases not matched to a gene: 5. CDR3 residues: CASSSGTSGKDEQFF. The CDR3 DNA reads as TGTGCCAGCAGCTCCGGGACTAGCGGGAAGGATGAGCAGTTCTTC. The variable domain in full, with the rest retrieved from reference TRBV5-8 and TRBJ2-1, is EAGVTQSPTHLIKTRGQQATLRCSPISGHTSVYWYQQALGLGLQFLLWYDEGEERNRGNFPPRFSGRQFPNYSSELNVNALELEDSALYLCASSSGTSGKDEQFFGPGTRLTVL.

This chain connects TRBV4-1 to TRBJ1-5; 7 nucleotides agree with TRBD1. Per germline, CDR1 MGHRA and CDR2 YSYEKL. With 4 bases clipped from V and 7 bases from J, the junction kept 16 bases outside the gene matches. There are 17 residues in the CDR3. CDR3 nucleotides: TGCGCCAGCAGCCGGCTTTACAGGGGTTCTTGGAGGCAGCCCCAGCATTTT. Translation gives CASSRLYRGSWRQPQHF.

This clone was observed a single time. The chain recombines TRBV5-1 with TRBJ2-2; TRBD1 matches 10 bases. The CDR3 has 17 amino acids. Germline V CDR1 and CDR2: SGHRS, YFSETQ. V trimming: 4 bases; J trimming: 3 bases; junction bases outside the gene matches: 9. CDR3 DNA sequence: TGCGCCAGCAGCAGTGCCGGGACAGGGGCCGACACCGGGGAGCTGTTTTTT. The encoded protein is CASSSAGTGADTGELFF.

A note on this clone: The sample holds other DNA sequences that translate to the same CDR3. The chain couples TRBV5-1 to TRBJ2-7; the match to TRBD1 covers 8 bases. Trimming removed 2 bases from V and 1 base from J; junction bases left unmatched: 2. The CDR3 has 14 amino acids. CDR1 SGHRS and CDR2 YFSETQ come from the germline V gene. CDR3 region: CASSFGTGSYEQYF. The CDR3 DNA is TGCGCCAGCAGCTTTGGGACAGGTTCCTACGAGCAGTACTTC.

The J gene is TRBJ2-7, the V gene TRBV7-9, with 10 bases that match TRBD1. Germline CDR1 and CDR2: SEHNR and FQNEAQ (reference sequence). Unmatched junction bases numbered 6, after V lost 5 bases and J lost 5 bases. The CDR3 is 14 residues long. In nucleotides, the CDR3 is TGTGCCAGCAGCCAGGGACAGGGGACGAACGAGCAGTACTTC. Translating gives CASSQGQGTNEQYF.

This clone was counted a single time. The chain combines TRBV7-9 with TRBJ1-5; D may be TRBD1 (6 bases). The CDR3 is 16 residues long. The V end lost 1 base, the J end lost 5 bases, and 15 bases lay between the germline ends. Germline loops: CDR1 SEHNR, CDR2 FQNEAQ (reference sequence). The CDR3: CASSLDWGGGYQPQHF. Written as DNA, the CDR3 is TGTGCCAGCAGCTTAGATTGGGGTGGGGGCTATCAGCCCCAGCATTTT.

The rearrangement joins TRBV14 to TRBJ2-7; D gene ambiguous. Germline CDR1 and CDR2: SGHDN and FVKESK. V was trimmed by 4 bases and J by 4 bases, leaving 5 bases between them. The CDR3 runs 11 residues. The CDR3 nucleotides read TGTGCCAGCAGCCGACAATACGAGCAGTACTTC. Residues: CASSRQYEQYF.

The chain employs TRBV7-2 and TRBJ1-4, with 9 positions matching TRBD1. From germline, CDR1 is SGHTA and CDR2 FQGNSA. The CDR3 loop spans 18 amino acids. V shed 0 bases and J 2 bases; nucleotides not matched to a gene: 7. CDR3 nucleotides: TGTGCCAGCAGCTTAGCGTTGGGACAGGGCGTCACTAATGAAAAACTGTTTTTT. Residues: CASSLALGQGVTNEKLFF.

The CDR3 coding sequence is TGCGCCAGCAGCCAGGGGCGGGGGCGGAATGAGCAGTTCTTC. The encoded protein is CASSQGRGRNEQFF. This chain uses TRBV5-1 with TRBJ2-1; possible D gene TRBD2, 7 bases. The ends were cut back, 4 bases at V and 7 bases at J, with 15 bases in the middle. Looked up from germline, CDR1 is SGHRS and CDR2 is YFSETQ. The CDR3 runs 14 residues. The full variable domain, with the rest looked up from reference TRBV5-1 and TRBJ2-1, is KAGVTQTPRYLIKTRGQQVTLSCSPISGHRSVSWYQQTPGQGLQFLFEYFSETQRNKGNFPGRFSGRQFSNSRSEMNVSTLELGDSALYLCASSQGRGRNEQFFGPGTRLTVL.

V usage is TRBV5-4 and J usage is TRBJ2-7; TRBD1 aligns across 7 bases. This CDR3 is built from 14 residues. Germline assignment: CDR1 SGHNT and CDR2 YYREEE (reference sequence). The trim removed 4 bases at V and 6 bases at J, leaving 10 bases unmatched. CDR3 DNA sequence: TGTGCCAGCAGCCTTAAAGGGGGCTGGGGCGAGCAGTACTTC. Translating it yields CASSLKGGWGEQYF.

V usage is TRBV2 and J usage is TRBJ2-1; 13 bases match TRBD2. CDR3 size: 20 residues. V lost 2 bases and J lost 0; bases outside the gene matches: 10. Germline V lookup: CDR1 SNHLY, CDR2 FYNNEI. The CDR3 region has the DNA TGTGCCAGCAGTGAAATTTCCGGGACTAGCGGGAAGAGCTCCTACAATGAGCAGTTCTTC. Translating gives CASSEISGTSGKSSYNEQFF.

The chain couples TRBV19 to TRBJ2-5; D is perhaps TRBD2 (7 bases). V shed 1 base and J shed 4 bases, with 13 bases lying between them. Germline-derived CDR1 and CDR2 are LNHDA and SQIVND (reference sequence). This CDR3 region has 15 residues. For the CDR3, the DNA is TGTGCCAGTAGTATAGGGTACGGGGGGCGAGAGACCCAGTACTTC. This encodes CASSIGYGGRETQYF. The variable domain in full, with the rest retrieved from reference TRBV19 and TRBJ2-5, is DGGITQSPKYLFRKEGQNVTLSCEQNLNHDAMYWYRQDPGQGLRLIYYSQIVNDFQKGDIAEGYSVSREKKESFPLTVTSAQKNPTAFYLCASSIGYGGRETQYFGPGTRLLVL.